A single sample is the source of the 29 T cell receptor beta chains below, sequenced in a study of cytomegalovirus exposure and HLA in healthy donors. The PCR was carried out with 60 Vbeta primers and 13 Jbeta primers. The table came from immunoSEQ multiplex PCR; TCRdb's copy has only in-frame clones and leaves some out. In the table there are more than 80,000 clones, about 70% of which are singletons. The sequencing input was PBMCs. The origin of the receptors is a female donor in good health and CMV-seronegative.

This clone appeared a single time. The chain carries TRBV25-1 and TRBJ2-7, with 7 nucleotides matching TRBD2. With 2 bases clipped from V and 5 bases from J, the junction kept 15 bases outside the gene matches. Germline V gene data show CDR1 as MGHDK and CDR2 as SYGVNS. The CDR3 is made up of 17 amino acids. The CDR3: CASSELTLDGGLDEQYF. CDR3 DNA: TGTGCCAGCAGTGAACTTACCCTGGACGGGGGGTTGGACGAGCAGTACTTC.

A few counts support this clone. The V gene is TRBV2, the J gene TRBJ1-5, with D possibly TRBD1 on 6 matching bases. This CDR3 region has 15 residues. Germline V gene lookup returns CDR1 SNHLY and CDR2 FYNNEI. Trimming stripped 6 bases from V and 10 bases from J, with 22 bases between. For the CDR3, the DNA is TGTGCCAGCAGGGCAGGGGCCCAGGGCAGTCACCCCCAGCATTTT. Amino acid sequence: CASRAGAQGSHPQHF. The complete variable domain, with remaining parts taken from reference TRBV2 and TRBJ1-5, reads EPEVTQTPSHQVTQMGQEVILRCVPISNHLYFYWYRQILGQKVEFLVSFYNNEISEKSEIFDDQFSVERPDGSNFTLKIRSTKLEDSAMYFCASRAGAQGSHPQHFGDGTRLSIL.

The chain recombines TRBV4-1 with TRBJ1-5; 7 positions match TRBD1. The CDR3 loop spans 16 amino acids. Trimming took 4 bases from V and 4 from J; bases not matched to a gene: 10. Per the germline V gene, CDR1 is MGHRA and CDR2 is YSYEKL. The CDR3: CASSLVPGQQNQPQHF. Written as DNA, the CDR3 is TGCGCCAGCAGCCTCGTACCGGGACAGCAAAATCAGCCCCAGCATTTT.

The chain is built from TRBV7-3 and TRBJ2-3; 7 bases agree with TRBD2. Losses at the gene ends were 2 bases for V and 1 base for J; bases not matched to a gene: 6. Germline values: CDR1 SGHTA, CDR2 FQGTGA. The CDR3 loop spans 16 amino acids. The CDR3 coding sequence is TGTGCCAGCAGCTTAGAAGGTCGGGGGGGCACAGATACGCAGTATTTT. Translating it yields CASSLEGRGGTDTQYF. Together with reference TRBV7-3 and TRBJ2-3, the CDR3 gives the full variable domain: GAGVSQTPSNKVTEKGKYVELRCDPISGHTALYWYRQSLGQGPEFLIYFQGTGAADDSGLPNDRFFAVRPEGSVSTLKIQRTERGDSAVYLCASSLEGRGGTDTQYFGPGTRLTVL.

J is TRBJ1-4 and V is TRBV7-2; TRBD1 aligns across 8 bases. Trimming at V came to 6 bases and at J to 7 bases, leaving 10 bases not matched to a gene. Germline V CDR1 and CDR2: SGHTA, FQGNSA. CDR3 length: 15 amino acids. The CDR3 DNA reads as TGTGCCAGCAGTGATCAGGGGGCGCCGGGTGAAAAACTGTTTTTT. This translates into CASSDQGAPGEKLFF.

V gene TRBV23-1 combines with J gene TRBJ1-5; 10 bases fit TRBD1. TRBV23-1 is an open reading frame whose function is uncertain. J lost 4 bases, V lost 10 bases, and 16 bases had no gene match. There are 17 residues in the CDR3. CDR3 DNA sequence: TGCGCCACCAGCTTAGCAGGACAGGGGGAAGAAAATCAGCCCCAGCATTTT. It is translated as CATSLAGQGEENQPQHF.

This clone was detected many times. The chain recombines TRBV6-4 with TRBJ2-1, with TRBD2 identical over 10 bases. Germline loops: CDR1 MRHNA, CDR2 SNTAGT. Trimming took 2 bases from V and 4 from J; bases not matched to a gene: 2. This CDR3 region has 15 residues. The CDR3 region is CASSDQAGGYNEQFF. Here the CDR3 DNA reads TGTGCCAGCAGTGACCAAGCGGGAGGGTACAATGAGCAGTTCTTC.

The V call is TRBV19, the J call TRBJ2-3, with a tentative D call TRBD1 (5 bases). V was shortened by 5 bases and J by 0 bases, with 9 bases between the two germline ends. Germline V gene lookup returns CDR1 LNHDA and CDR2 SQIVND (reference sequence). CDR3 length: 14 amino acids. The CDR3 sequence is CASSSGMSTDTQYF. In nucleotides, the CDR3 is TGTGCCAGTAGTTCAGGGATGAGCACAGATACGCAGTATTTT.

The chain couples TRBV6-5 to TRBJ2-1; 8 bases fit TRBD2. CDR1 is MNHEY and CDR2 is SVGAGI in the germline V gene. This CDR3 contains 15 residues. Trimming took 7 bases from V and 9 from J; bases not matched to a gene: 14. CDR3 in DNA: TGTGCCAGCACCTCTCCGGGGGGGGTGGTTACTGAGCAGTTCTTC. This translates into CASTSPGGVVTEQFF.

The V and J genes are TRBV10-3 and TRBJ2-2, with D perhaps matching TRBD2 (6 bases). CDR3 size: 13 residues. Germline V gene data show CDR1 as ENHRY and CDR2 as SYGVKD. V lost 8 bases, J lost 4 bases, and 11 bases lay in between. CDR3 sequence: CAIAGGATGELFF. The CDR3 DNA reads TGTGCCATCGCGGGCGGGGCCACCGGGGAGCTGTTTTTT.

This sequence joins TRBV7-2 and TRBJ1-5, with D possibly TRBD1 on 5 matching bases. V was cut by 0 bases and J by 7 bases, with 16 bases left in between. This CDR3 is 16 amino acids long. The germline CDR1 and CDR2 sequences are SGHTA and FQGNSA. CDR3 DNA: TGTGCCAGCAGCTTAGCGGGGTCGAAGGGGCCCCAGCCCCAGCATTTT. Protein: CASSLAGSKGPQPQHF.

The DNA of the CDR3 is TGTGCCAGCGAACTAGAAAGGGGAGGGCCAATGCGCGATGAGCAGTTCTTC. Translating gives CASELERGGPMRDEQFF. The chain combines TRBV2 with TRBJ2-1, with 7 bases fitting TRBD2. The CDR3 loop spans 17 amino acids. J lost 8 bases, V lost 8 bases, and 21 bases had no gene match. In germline, CDR1 is SNHLY, CDR2 FYNNEI.

The rearrangement joins TRBV6-6 to TRBJ1-1; no reliable D call. This CDR3 region has 14 residues. Germline values: CDR1 MNHNY, CDR2 SVGAGI (reference sequence). The V and J ends lost 5 bases and 0 bases respectively, with 10 bases between them. The CDR3 DNA follows: TGTGCCAGCAGTCTAGGCACTTTGAACACTGAAGCTTTCTTT. Its translation is CASSLGTLNTEAFF.

In this sample, this clone turned up once. The chain has TRBV13 and TRBJ2-7; 9 bases map to TRBD1. V lost 5 bases and J lost 4; bases outside the gene matches: 3. This CDR3 has 13 amino acids. Germline V lookup: CDR1 PRHDT, CDR2 FYEKMQ (reference sequence). The CDR3 reads CASSPGQGYEQYF. DNA of the CDR3: TGTGCCAGCAGCCCGGGACAGGGTTACGAGCAGTACTTC.

This chain uses TRBV4-3 with TRBJ2-7; 10 nucleotides agree with TRBD2. The germline V gene encodes CDR1 LGHNA and CDR2 YSLEER. This CDR3 is 15 amino acids long. The V segment lost 1 base and the J segment 6 bases; nucleotides outside the gene matches: 6. In nucleotides, the CDR3 is TGCGCCAGCAGCCAAGGCCCTAGCGGGAGCTTCGAGCAGTACTTC. It specifies CASSQGPSGSFEQYF.

The gene calls are TRBV30 and TRBJ2-7, with 9 bases matching TRBD2. Germline V CDR1 and CDR2: GTSNPN, SVGIG (reference sequence). There are 15 residues in the CDR3. V lost 1 base to trimming and J lost 7 bases; unmatched junction nucleotides: 11. As DNA, the CDR3 is TGTGCCTGGAGTGAAGAAGGGAGCGGGAGGTATGAGCAGTACTTC. It is translated as CAWSEEGSGRYEQYF.

V and J are TRBV7-3 and TRBJ1-5; D perhaps matches TRBD1 (6 bases). Per germline, CDR1 SGHTA and CDR2 FQGTGA. The CDR3 is 15 amino acids. V was shortened by 5 bases and J by 6 bases, with 17 bases between the two germline ends. The CDR3 DNA sequence: TGTGCCAGCAGCGAGGGGCGTGGGGGCGGTCAGCCCCAGCATTTT. Amino acid sequence: CASSEGRGGGQPQHF. Based on the CDR3 plus reference TRBV7-3 and TRBJ1-5, the full variable domain is GAGVSQTPSNKVTEKGKYVELRCDPISGHTALYWYRQSLGQGPEFLIYFQGTGAADDSGLPNDRFFAVRPEGSVSTLKIQRTERGDSAVYLCASSEGRGGGQPQHFGDGTRLSIL.

In DNA, the CDR3 is TGTGCCAGCAGCTCAAGACAGGGGGGAGTCGACGAGCAGTACTTC. Amino acid sequence: CASSSRQGGVDEQYF. This sequence joins TRBV11-3 and TRBJ2-7, with 9 bases fitting TRBD1. Unmatched junction bases numbered 9, after V lost 4 bases and J lost 5 bases. The germline CDR1 and CDR2 sequences are SGHNT and YENEEA. This CDR3 is built from 15 residues. The whole variable domain, filled in from reference TRBV11-3 and TRBJ2-7, reads EAGVVQSPRYKIIEKKQPVAFWCNPISGHNTLYWYLQNLGQGPELLIRYENEEAVDDSQLPKDRFSAERLKGVDSTLKIQPAELGDSAVYLCASSSRQGGVDEQYFGPGTRLTVT.

This sequence joins TRBV6-5 and TRBJ1-1, with D hard to call. CDR3 size: 11 residues. Germline V gene lookup returns CDR1 MNHEY and CDR2 SVGAGI. Trimming left V 8 bases short and J 1 base short, with 5 bases between. The CDR3 is CASAGNTEAFF. DNA for the CDR3: TGTGCCAGCGCCGGGAACACTGAAGCTTTCTTT.

In this sample, this clone turned up once. The chain recombines TRBV11-1 with TRBJ2-5, with TRBD2 identical over 13 bases. The length of the CDR3 is 14 residues. V gave up 5 bases and J gave up 8 bases; unmatched junction bases: 5. Germline V lookup: CDR1 SGHAT, CDR2 FQDESV (reference sequence). The CDR3 DNA follows: TGTGCCAGCAGCCCGGGACTAGCGGGAACTACCCAGTACTTC. Translated: CASSPGLAGTTQYF.

This clone was seen once. The chain couples TRBV6-4 to TRBJ2-3, with TRBD2 as a possible D gene (6 bases). CDR1 and CDR2 (germline): MRHNA, SNTAGT. V was clipped by 0 bases and J by 6 bases, with 13 bases between them. This CDR3 is 15 amino acids long. The CDR3 here is CASSDSEAGPDTQYF. For the CDR3, the DNA is TGTGCCAGCAGTGACTCAGAAGCGGGCCCTGATACGCAGTATTTT.

This clone has a handful of counts. The CDR3 coding sequence is TGTGCCAGCAGTTTATTTGCACAGAATTTCAATCAGCCCCAGCATTTT. Translating it yields CASSLFAQNFNQPQHF. J is TRBJ1-5 and V is TRBV28; no definite D call. V was shortened by 1 base and J by 3 bases, with 13 bases between the two germline ends. Per germline, CDR1 MDHEN and CDR2 SYDVKM. This CDR3 contains 16 residues.

The J gene is TRBJ2-1, the V gene TRBV25-1; 11 bases are a match to TRBD2. The germline V gene has CDR1 MGHDK and CDR2 SYGVNS. The CDR3 loop spans 16 amino acids. Losses at the gene ends were 5 bases for V and 4 bases for J; bases not matched to a gene: 7. CDR3 nucleotide sequence: TGTGCCAGCAGTTTAACTAGCGGGAGTGGGTACAATGAGCAGTTCTTC. It specifies CASSLTSGSGYNEQFF.

The chain has TRBV6-1 and TRBJ1-1, with 8 nucleotides matching TRBD1. Per the germline V gene, CDR1 is MNHNS and CDR2 is SASEGT. The CDR3 runs to 13 residues. The junction had 2 bases not matched to a gene; V was cut back by 4 bases and J by 4 bases. CDR3 nucleotide sequence: TGTGCCAGCAGTGCGGACAGGGCCACTGAAGCTTTCTTT. It codes for CASSADRATEAFF.

In its sample, this clone was seen once. DNA for the CDR3: TGCGCCAGCAGCCCGCCCCCGATAGCGGCGGTTATTTACAATGAGCAGTTCTTC. Its translation: CASSPPPIAAVIYNEQFF. The V and J genes are TRBV4-1 and TRBJ2-1; a possible D gene is TRBD2 (6 bases). From germline, CDR1 is MGHRA and CDR2 YSYEKL. The CDR3 covers 18 residues. Trimming pared 4 bases from V and 4 bases from J, leaving 23 bases between.

The chain is built from TRBV2 and TRBJ2-5; possible D gene TRBD2, 6 bases. Germline assignment: CDR1 SNHLY and CDR2 FYNNEI. V shed 3 bases and J shed 5 bases, with 13 bases lying between them. The CDR3 has 14 amino acids. The CDR3 here is CASSDTGEGETQYF. As DNA, the CDR3 is TGTGCCAGCAGTGATACGGGAGAGGGTGAGACCCAGTACTTC. Variable domain in full (rest from reference TRBV2 and TRBJ2-5): EPEVTQTPSHQVTQMGQEVILRCVPISNHLYFYWYRQILGQKVEFLVSFYNNEISEKSEIFDDQFSVERPDGSNFTLKIRSTKLEDSAMYFCASSDTGEGETQYFGPGTRLLVL.

The rearrangement uses TRBV15 and TRBJ2-1; the D gene is possibly TRBD2 (6 bases). V dropped 0 bases and J dropped 0 bases, with 15 bases sitting between them. The germline V gene encodes CDR1 LNHNV and CDR2 YYDKDF (reference sequence). The CDR3 is made up of 18 amino acids. The CDR3 here is CATSRDVSGVSSYNEQFF. The CDR3 region has the DNA TGTGCCACCAGCAGAGATGTTTCGGGGGTCAGCTCCTACAATGAGCAGTTCTTC.

In this sample, this clone turned up a few times. The chain links TRBV27 to TRBJ1-1; D unclear. The CDR3 spans 15 residues. Germline assignment: CDR1 MNHEY and CDR2 SMNVEV (reference sequence). Trimming shortened V by 5 bases and J by 4 bases, and 17 bases separated the two germline ends. In nucleotides, the CDR3 is TGTGCCAGCAGTCCCGGACTGAGGATCAGCACTGAAGCTTTCTTT. This codes for CASSPGLRISTEAFF.

V gene TRBV4-2 combines with J gene TRBJ2-2; 11 bases align to TRBD2. The CDR3 is 14 residues long. The trim removed 6 bases at V and 6 bases at J, leaving 3 bases unmatched. Germline lookup yields CDR1 LGHNA and CDR2 YNFKEQ. The CDR3 protein is CASRLAGASGELFF. The DNA of the CDR3 is TGTGCCAGCAGACTAGCGGGAGCTTCCGGGGAGCTGTTTTTT.